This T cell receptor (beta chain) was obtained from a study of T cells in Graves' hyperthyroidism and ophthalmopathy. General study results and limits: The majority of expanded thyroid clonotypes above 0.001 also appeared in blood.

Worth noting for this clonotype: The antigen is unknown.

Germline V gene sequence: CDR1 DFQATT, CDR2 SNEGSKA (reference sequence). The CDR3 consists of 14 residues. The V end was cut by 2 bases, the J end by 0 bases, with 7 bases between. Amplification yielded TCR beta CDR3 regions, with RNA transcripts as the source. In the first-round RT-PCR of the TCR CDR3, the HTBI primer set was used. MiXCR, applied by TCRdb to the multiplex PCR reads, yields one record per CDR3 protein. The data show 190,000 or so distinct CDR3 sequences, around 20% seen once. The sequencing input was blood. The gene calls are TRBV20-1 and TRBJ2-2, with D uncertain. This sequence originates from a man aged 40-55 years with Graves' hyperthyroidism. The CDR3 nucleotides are TGCAGTGCTAGACCAGGTTCGAACACCGGGGAGCTGTTTTTT. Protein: CSARPGSNTGELFF.